This T cell receptor beta chain was sequenced in a study of shared clonotypes between healthy human individuals. Overall study results and limits: Sequencing depth was expected to influence donor clonotype sharing.

V lost 0 bases to trimming and J lost 9 bases, with 12 bases between them. The CDR3 is 14 amino acids. CDR1 is SGHTA and CDR2 is FQGNSA in the germline V gene. Sequencing was performed with immunoSEQ multiplex PCR; in TCRdb, only in-frame clones are kept and a portion is missing. The data show approximately 500,000 clones, about 72% seen once. Donors were healthy HIV-negative adults without recently reported acute infections or vaccinations. Comment on this clone: Its specificity is unknown.

Specimen: PBMCs. V and J are TRBV7-2 and TRBJ2-1; no reliable D call. This TCR was sampled from a woman aged 40-49 years in good health. Some clones in this sample may be carry-over from other donors' samples. The CDR3 protein is CASSLAGDTSEQFF. The CDR3 DNA is TGTGCCAGCAGCTTAGCCGGAGACACGAGTGAGCAGTTCTTC.